This T cell receptor beta chain came from a study of T-cell reconstitution after alpha-beta-depleted transplantation in children. Unique molecular identifiers were incorporated during preparation of the TCRbeta library. TCRdb reprocessed the PCR reads via MiXCR and lists one record per CDR3 protein. The data hold 200,000 to 250,000 distinct CDR3 sequences, with 8% to 9.5% observed a single time. V was trimmed by 4 bases and J by 0 bases, leaving 6 bases between them. The CDR3 contains 14 residues. Germline CDR1 and CDR2: SGHTA and FQGNSA. The V call is TRBV7-2, the J call TRBJ1-4; D is possibly TRBD1 (5 bases). The receptor was isolated from a human donor who donated a stem cell graft to a child with acute lymphoblastic leukemia. The sequencing here drew on PBMCs from the stem cell graft donor, taken from the stem cell graft. CDR3: CASSWGSTNEKLFF. The CDR3 nucleotides read TGTGCCAGCAGCTGGGGCTCAACTAATGAAAAACTGTTTTTT.